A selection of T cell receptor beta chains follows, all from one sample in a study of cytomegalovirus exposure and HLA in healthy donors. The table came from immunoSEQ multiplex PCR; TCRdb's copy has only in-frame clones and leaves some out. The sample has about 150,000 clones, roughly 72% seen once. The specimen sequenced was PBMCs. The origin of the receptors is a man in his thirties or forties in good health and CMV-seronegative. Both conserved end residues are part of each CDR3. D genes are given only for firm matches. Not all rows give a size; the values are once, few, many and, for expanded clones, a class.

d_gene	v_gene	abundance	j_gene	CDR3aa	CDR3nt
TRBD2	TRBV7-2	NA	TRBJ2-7	CASSSEGTSGNYEQYF	TGTGCCAGCAGTTCTGAAGGGACTAGCGGAAACTACGAGCAGTACTTC
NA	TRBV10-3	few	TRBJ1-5	CAISDEGFNQPQHF	TGTGCCATCAGTGATGAGGGCTTTAATCAGCCCCAGCATTTT
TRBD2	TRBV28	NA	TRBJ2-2	CASSLLAGGAPGELFF	TGTGCCAGCAGCCTTCTAGCGGGCGGAGCCCCGGGGGAGCTGTTTTTT
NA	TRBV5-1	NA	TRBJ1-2	CASSLDPGRIYTF	TGCGCCAGCAGCTTGGATCCCGGGAGGATCTACACCTTC
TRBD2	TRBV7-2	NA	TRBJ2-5	CASSLIGSGGLQETQYF	TGTGCCAGCAGCTTAATCGGTAGCGGGGGCCTTCAAGAGACCCAGTACTTC
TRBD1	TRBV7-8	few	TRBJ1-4	CASSLPGQSNEKLFF	TGTGCCAGCAGCCTACCGGGACAGTCTAATGAAAAACTGTTTTTT
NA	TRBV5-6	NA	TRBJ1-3	CASSLGGSSGNTIYF	TGTGCCAGCAGCTTGGGAGGGAGCTCTGGAAACACCATATATTTT
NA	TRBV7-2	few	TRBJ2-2	CASREGSAGELFF	TGTGCCAGCAGGGAGGGGAGCGCCGGGGAGCTGTTTTTT
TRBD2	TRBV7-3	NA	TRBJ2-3	CASSLVSSGGVRDTQYF	TGTGCCAGCAGCTTAGTGTCTAGCGGGGGGGTGAGAGATACGCAGTATTTT
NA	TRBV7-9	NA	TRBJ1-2	CASTPTTLRGGYTF	TGTGCCAGCACCCCTACAACCCTAAGAGGAGGCTACACCTTC
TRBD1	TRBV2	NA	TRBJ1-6	CASSGDGTVSARGHF	TGTGCCAGCAGTGGAGACGGGACAGTCAGTGCTAGGGGGCACTTT
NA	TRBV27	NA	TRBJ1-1	CASFILDGRWTEAFF	TGTGCCAGCTTTATTCTGGATGGGAGATGGACTGAAGCTTTCTTT
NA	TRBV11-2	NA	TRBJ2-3	CASSPGYGDTDTQYF	TGTGCCAGCAGCCCCGGGTACGGGGACACAGATACGCAGTATTTT
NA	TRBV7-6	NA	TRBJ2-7	CASSPGVPVAGTYEQYF	TGTGCCAGCAGCCCGGGGGTACCGGTAGCTGGAACCTACGAGCAGTACTTC
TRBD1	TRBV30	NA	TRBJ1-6	CAWSVRGQGFSPLHF	TGTGCCTGGAGTGTACGGGGACAGGGGTTTTCACCCCTCCACTTT
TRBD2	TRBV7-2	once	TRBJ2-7	CASSFALARSYEQYF	TGTGCCAGCAGCTTCGCACTAGCGAGGTCCTACGAGCAGTACTTC
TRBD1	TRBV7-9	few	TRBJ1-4	CASSRLTGTNEKLFF	TGTGCCAGCAGCCGCCTGACAGGGACTAATGAAAAACTGTTTTTT
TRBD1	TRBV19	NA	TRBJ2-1	CASSTQGAINEQFF	TGTGCCAGTAGTACACAGGGGGCTATCAATGAGCAGTTCTTC
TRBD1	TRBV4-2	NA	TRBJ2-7	CASSQDPIPGQNYEQYF	TGTGCCAGCAGCCAAGATCCTATCCCGGGACAGAACTACGAGCAGTACTTC
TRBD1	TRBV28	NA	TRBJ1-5	CASRTGTGDDQPQHF	TGTGCCAGCAGAACCGGGACAGGGGACGACCAGCCCCAGCATTTT
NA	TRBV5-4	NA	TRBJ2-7	CASSLDTLYEQYF	TGTGCCAGCAGCTTAGACACTCTCTACGAGCAGTACTTC
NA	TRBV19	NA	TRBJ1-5	CASTPTVNSNQPQHF	TGTGCCAGTACCCCGACAGTTAATAGCAATCAGCCCCAGCATTTT
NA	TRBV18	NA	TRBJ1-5	CASSTSTGPQNF	TGTGCCAGCTCTACATCGACAGGCCCCCAGAATTTT
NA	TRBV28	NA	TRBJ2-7	CASSFDFREDSYEQYF	TGTGCCAGCAGTTTCGACTTCAGGGAGGATTCCTACGAGCAGTACTTC
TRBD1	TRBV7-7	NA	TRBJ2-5	CASSWDRQETQYF	TGTGCTAGCAGCTGGGACAGACAAGAGACCCAGTACTTC
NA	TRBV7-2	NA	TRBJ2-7	CASSFASGSYEQYF	TGTGCCAGCAGCTTTGCGTCGGGCTCCTACGAGCAGTACTTC
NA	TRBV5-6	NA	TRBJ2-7	CASSLLGGLGSYEQYF	TGTGCCAGCAGCTTACTCGGCGGACTGGGCTCCTACGAGCAGTACTTC
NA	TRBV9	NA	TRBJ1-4	CASSVGRATNEKLFF	TGTGCCAGCAGCGTAGGGCGGGCAACTAATGAAAAACTGTTTTTT
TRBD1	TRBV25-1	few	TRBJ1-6	CASSLGTGGYNSPLHF	TGTGCCAGCAGTCTAGGGACAGGGGGATATAATTCACCCCTCCACTTT
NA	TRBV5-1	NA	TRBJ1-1	CASSTWEGAEAFF	TGCGCCAGCAGTACATGGGAGGGAGCTGAAGCTTTCTTT
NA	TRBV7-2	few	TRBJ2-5	CASSLLGEAQYF	TGTGCCAGCAGCCTTCTAGGGGAGGCCCAGTACTTC
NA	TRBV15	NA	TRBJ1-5	CATSRDYNSNQPQHF	TGTGCCACCAGCAGAGATTACAATAGCAATCAGCCCCAGCATTTT
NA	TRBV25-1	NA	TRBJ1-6	CASSEPGVDSPLHF	TGTGCCAGCAGTGAGCCGGGGGTTGATTCACCCCTCCACTTT
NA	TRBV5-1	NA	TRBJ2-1	CASSLVGAVGNEQFF	TGCGCCAGCAGCTTGGTTGGGGCAGTCGGCAATGAGCAGTTCTTC
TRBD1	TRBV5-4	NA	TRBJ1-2	CASSSSDRGGYGYTF	TGTGCCAGCAGCTCCTCGGACAGGGGAGGCTATGGCTACACCTTC
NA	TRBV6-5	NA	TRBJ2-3	CASSRGDTQYF	TGTGCCAGCAGCAGAGGAGATACGCAGTATTTT
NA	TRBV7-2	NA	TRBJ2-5	CASSLEGGGRETQYF	TGTGCCAGCAGCCTCGAGGGGGGGGGACGGGAGACCCAGTACTTC
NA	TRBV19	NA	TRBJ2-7	CASSKGYEQYF	TGTGCCAGTAGTAAGGGGTACGAGCAGTACTTC
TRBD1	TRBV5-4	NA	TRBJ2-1	CASSRIGQGKFF	TGTGCCAGCAGCCGCATCGGACAGGGAAAGTTCTTC
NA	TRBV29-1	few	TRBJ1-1	CSVEDRRKNTEAFF	TGCAGCGTTGAAGATCGGAGGAAGAACACTGAAGCTTTCTTT
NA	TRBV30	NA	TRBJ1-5	CTWSVRSGLSNQPQHF	TGTACCTGGAGTGTACGTAGCGGACTTAGCAATCAGCCCCAGCATTTT